Following are 5 T cell receptor beta chains from one sample sequenced in a study of T cell changes during pregnancy in multiple sclerosis. Using immunoSEQ multiplex PCR, the repertoire was profiled, and TCRdb retains in-frame clones only, with some absent. The data hold approximately 38,000 clones, with more than 90% observed a single time. The material was CD8+ T cells from peripheral blood mononuclear cells, obtained in the third trimester of pregnancy. These receptor sequences come from a female donor with multiple sclerosis, enrolled in a pregnancy study.

The chain employs TRBV7-2 and TRBJ2-7; D perhaps matches TRBD1 (6 bases). The length of the CDR3 is 15 residues. Deletions cut 5 bases from V and 2 bases from J, with 16 bases between. The germline V gene encodes CDR1 SGHTA and CDR2 FQGNSA. CDR3 region: CASSHGPTGAYEQYF. The CDR3 coding sequence is TGTGCCAGCAGCCACGGCCCGACAGGAGCCTACGAGCAGTACTTC. The whole variable domain, remainder taken from reference TRBV7-2 and TRBJ2-7, is GAGVSQSPSNKVTEKGKDVELRCDPISGHTALYWYRQSLGQGLEFLIYFQGNSAPDKSGLPSDRFSAERTGGSVSTLTIQRTQQEDSAVYLCASSHGPTGAYEQYFGPGTRLTVT.

By sample fraction, this clone is medium-sized. V gene TRBV21-1 combines with J gene TRBJ2-7; TRBD1 reflects the table's D call only, with no check against the DNA. TRBV21-1 is a known pseudogene. The CDR3 totals 15 residues. The CDR3 sequence is CASSKIATGPYEQYF. The CDR3 DNA is TGTGCCAGCAGCAAAATCGCGACAGGGCCCTACGAGCAGTACTTC.

The rearrangement uses TRBV7-2 and TRBJ1-4; perhaps TRBD1 as D (5 bases). Trimming left V 5 bases short and J 7 bases short, with 14 bases between. In germline, CDR1 is SGHTA, CDR2 FQGNSA. This CDR3 comprises 14 residues. The CDR3 sequence: CASSPNMGGEKLFF. DNA of the CDR3: TGTGCCAGCAGCCCAAACATGGGGGGTGAAAAACTGTTTTTT.

J is TRBJ1-1 and V is TRBV10-3; no firm D call. The ends were cut back, 11 bases at V and 5 bases at J, with 6 bases in the middle. The length of the CDR3 is 9 residues. CDR1 is ENHRY, CDR2 SYGVKD, per germline. CDR3 amino acids: CAAGTEAFF. CDR3 DNA: TGTGCCGCGGGGACTGAAGCTTTCTTT.

The chain couples TRBV10-3 to TRBJ1-2, with D unresolved. Germline V gives CDR1 ENHRY, CDR2 SYGVKD. The CDR3 covers 11 residues. The ends were cut back, 6 bases at V and 6 bases at J, with 8 bases in the middle. For the CDR3, the DNA is TGTGCCATCAGAAACATGGATGGCTACACCTTC. This encodes CAIRNMDGYTF.